Below, one TCR beta chain is given with its context. The data belong to a study of metastatic and nonmetastatic thyroid tumors. Study background: Where malignant and benign thyroid patients were concerned, repertoires were compared across blood and tumor or nodule tissue.

TCRdb used MiXCR to call clones anew from the PCR reads. The sample includes roughly 18,000 clones, less than 35% seen only once; the top ten take roughly 20%. Not a single patient had been given any form of treatment at any point before undergoing thyroid surgery. Germline CDR1 is DFQATT and CDR2 is SNEGSKA (reference sequence). The CDR3 consists of 13 residues. Trimming removed 2 bases from V and 7 bases from J, with 15 bases in between. This rearrangement joins TRBV20-1 to TRBJ2-7; tentative D call: TRBD2 (5 bases). The sample consisted of adjacent normal tissue. This TCR was sampled from a female donor with papillary thyroid cancer or a benign thyroid nodule (not recorded which). Some clones in this sample may be carry-over from other donors' samples. The CDR3 region is CSARMPARGEQYF. In nucleotides, the CDR3 is TGCAGTGCTAGAATGCCCGCAAGAGGGGAGCAGTACTTC.